What follows is one T cell receptor beta chain and its context. Generated by immunoSEQ multiplex PCR, the TCRdb table keeps only in-frame clones and is missing some. This table has roughly 2,300,000 clones, 85% to 95% appearing once. This entry comes from a study of shared clonotypes between healthy human individuals. The CDR3 has 15 amino acids. The germline CDR1 and CDR2 sequences are SGHKS and YYEKEE (reference sequence). Trimming pared 0 bases from V and 6 bases from J, leaving 12 bases between. This receptor was identified in a man aged 18 to 30 in good health. Some clones in this sample may be carry-over from other donors' samples. Sample: naive CD4+ T cells from PBMCs. Regarding subset: CD45RA+ positively selected. The chain employs TRBV5-5 and TRBJ1-4; D might be TRBD1 (6 bases). The CDR3 DNA reads TGTGCCAGCAGCTTGGGAGGGGGGTTTTATGAAAAACTGTTTTTT. It encodes CASSLGGGFYEKLFF.